What follows are 15 T cell receptor beta chains derived from one specimen sequenced in a study of blood T cells in healthy people across ages. The authors ran a second PCR of roughly 6 to 11 cycles using a sample-barcoded 5' primer and a J-beta primer mix. TCRdb redid the calling of the 5' RACE reads with MiXCR, one entry per CDR3 protein. Altogether over a million distinct CDR3 sequences are present, 45% being singletons, with the ten largest covering approximately 17%. Sequencing was performed on blood. Receptors originate from a woman aged 55-70 years in good health.

The chain is built from TRBV6-5 and TRBJ2-7; no definite D call. Trimming pared 5 bases from V and 7 bases from J, leaving 12 bases between. Germline-derived CDR1 and CDR2 are MNHEY and SVGAGI. The CDR3 extends over 12 amino acids. The CDR3 loop is CASSPSGHEQYF. In nucleotides, the CDR3 is TGTGCCAGCAGTCCCTCGGGTCATGAGCAGTACTTC.

This sequence joins TRBV15 and TRBJ2-1, with D unresolved. The CDR3 contains 14 residues. Between the trimmed V and J ends, which lost 0 bases and 6 bases, there was a span of 9 bases. Germline V gives CDR1 LNHNV, CDR2 YYDKDF (reference sequence). This chain's CDR3 is CATSRDTSGNEQFF. The CDR3 DNA is TGTGCCACCAGCAGAGATACCTCAGGCAATGAGCAGTTCTTC.

This chain links TRBV7-2 with TRBJ1-2; TRBD1 is a possible D gene (6 bases). Per the germline V gene, CDR1 is SGHTA and CDR2 is FQGNSA. This CDR3 region has 14 residues. V was cut by 7 bases and J by 2 bases, with 14 bases left in between. CDR3 nucleotide sequence: TGTGCCAGCACCAGGGGAGGACTAAACTATGGCTACACCTTC. Translated, it gives CASTRGGLNYGYTF. The complete variable domain, with remaining parts taken from reference TRBV7-2 and TRBJ1-2, reads GAGVSQSPSNKVTEKGKDVELRCDPISGHTALYWYRQSLGQGLEFLIYFQGNSAPDKSGLPSDRFSAERTGGSVSTLTIQRTQQEDSAVYLCASTRGGLNYGYTFGSGTRLTVV.

The rearrangement links TRBV27 to TRBJ1-1; D might be TRBD1 (5 bases). This CDR3 has 12 amino acids. Trimming took 6 bases from V and 3 from J, leaving 8 bases between them. From germline, CDR1 is MNHEY and CDR2 SMNVEV (reference sequence). Here the CDR3 reads CASSDSYTEAFF. The CDR3 region has the DNA TGTGCCAGCAGCGACAGTTACACTGAAGCTTTCTTT.

The chain has TRBV27 and TRBJ2-3; D is unresolved. The CDR3 consists of 15 residues. The germline V gene has CDR1 MNHEY and CDR2 SMNVEV (reference sequence). V shed 4 bases and J shed 1 base, with 12 bases lying between them. CDR3 sequence reads: CASSSGWGGTDTQYF. CDR3 bases: TGTGCCAGCAGTTCCGGGTGGGGTGGCACAGATACGCAGTATTTT.

This clonotype was recorded many times. The J gene is TRBJ2-6, the V gene TRBV2, with D unclear. Germline V gene data show CDR1 as SNHLY and CDR2 as FYNNEI. The CDR3 runs 15 residues. Deletions cut 6 bases from V and 0 bases from J, with 9 bases between. The CDR3 region has the DNA TGTGCCAGCAGCCCCTCCGTCTCTGGGGCCAACGTCCTGACTTTC. Protein product: CASSPSVSGANVLTF. Supplemented by reference TRBV2 and TRBJ2-6, the full variable domain reads EPEVTQTPSHQVTQMGQEVILRCVPISNHLYFYWYRQILGQKVEFLVSFYNNEISEKSEIFDDQFSVERPDGSNFTLKIRSTKLEDSAMYFCASSPSVSGANVLTFGAGSRLTVL.

This sequence joins TRBV28 and TRBJ2-1; 10 bases align to TRBD2. V dropped 2 bases and J dropped 11; count of bases not matched to a gene: 3. Germline V CDR1 and CDR2: MDHEN, SYDVKM. CDR3 length: 13 amino acids. The CDR3 bases are TGTGCCAGCAGTTTAGGGACTAGCGTCAAGCAGTTCTTC. The encoded protein is CASSLGTSVKQFF.

The V and J genes are TRBV20-1 and TRBJ2-7; possible D gene TRBD1, 6 bases. V was trimmed by 7 bases and J by 1 base, leaving 17 bases between them. Germline assignment: CDR1 DFQATT and CDR2 SNEGSKA (reference sequence). This CDR3 contains 14 residues. Written as DNA, the CDR3 is TGCAGTGTCGGCAAACAGGGAAGGTCCTACGAGCAGTACTTC. This encodes CSVGKQGRSYEQYF.

This clonotype was found a few times. The J gene is TRBJ1-2, the V gene TRBV5-1; no firm D call. Germline CDR1 is SGHRS and CDR2 is YFSETQ. The CDR3 has 14 amino acids. Deletions cut 4 bases from V and 6 bases from J, with 16 bases between. The CDR3 coding sequence is TGCGCCAGCAGCCCCGTTAAGGACCTAAATGGCTACACCTTC. Its translation: CASSPVKDLNGYTF.

This clonotype was observed a few times. The genes are TRBV11-2 and TRBJ2-7, with 10 bases matching TRBD2. The DNA end is more similar to TRBJ2-5, so the J call may be wrong. The CDR3 covers 14 residues. CDR1 SGHAT and CDR2 FQNNGV come from the germline V gene. The CDR3: CASTPSGRGETQYF. The DNA for the CDR3 is TGTGCCAGCACCCCTAGCGGGAGAGGGGAGACCCAGTACTTC.

This clonotype was seen many times. This sequence joins TRBV18 and TRBJ1-6; no clear D gene. The germline CDR1 and CDR2 sequences are KGHSH and LQKENI. The V gene lost 5 bases and the J gene lost 8 bases, with 16 bases spanning the gap. The CDR3 covers 15 residues. CDR3 sequence reads: CASSTGSGGDSPLHF. The CDR3 nucleotides are TGTGCCAGCTCAACTGGGTCCGGAGGAGATTCACCCCTCCACTTT.

Here the CDR3 reads CASSDGGEVETQYF. In nucleotides, the CDR3 is TGTGCCAGCAGTGATGGGGGGGAGGTCGAGACCCAGTACTTC. This chain uses TRBV25-1 with TRBJ2-5; 7 bases map to TRBD2. The CDR3 is 14 residues long. With 3 bases clipped from V and 5 bases from J, the junction kept 6 bases outside the gene matches. Germline loops: CDR1 MGHDK, CDR2 SYGVNS. The variable domain in full, completed from reference TRBV25-1 and TRBJ2-5, reads EADIYQTPRYLVIGTGKKITLECSQTMGHDKMYWYQQDPGMELHLIHYSYGVNSTEKGDLSSESTVSRIRTEHFPLTLESARPSHTSQYLCASSDGGEVETQYFGPGTRLLVL.

This clonotype was recorded a few times. The rearrangement uses TRBV12-3 or TRBV12-4 and TRBJ2-3, with D maybe TRBD2 (6 bases). This CDR3 comprises 14 residues. Between the trimmed V and J ends, which lost 4 bases and 1 base, there was a span of 9 bases. The CDR3 reads CASSSERGTDTQYF. The CDR3 DNA follows: TGTGCCAGCAGTTCGGAGCGGGGCACAGATACGCAGTATTTT.

DNA of the CDR3: TGCAGTGCTAGAGAAGGAACAGGGGGCGCAGGGTCGATCTATGGCTACACCTTC. Translating gives CSAREGTGGAGSIYGYTF. This chain connects TRBV20-1 to TRBJ1-2; 9 bases match TRBD1. The CDR3 runs 18 residues. V lost 0 bases and J lost 4; bases outside the gene matches: 15. Looked up from germline, CDR1 is DFQATT and CDR2 is SNEGSKA (reference sequence).

This clonotype was recorded only once. The J gene is TRBJ2-3, the V gene TRBV6-2 or TRBV6-3; 7 bases line up with TRBD2. This CDR3 is 12 amino acids long. V lost 2 bases and J lost 10; bases outside the gene matches: 3. CDR1 is MNHEY, CDR2 SVGEGT, per germline. CDR3 nucleotides: TGTGCCAGCAGTTACGGACTAGAGGCGCAGTATTTT. This codes for CASSYGLEAQYF.